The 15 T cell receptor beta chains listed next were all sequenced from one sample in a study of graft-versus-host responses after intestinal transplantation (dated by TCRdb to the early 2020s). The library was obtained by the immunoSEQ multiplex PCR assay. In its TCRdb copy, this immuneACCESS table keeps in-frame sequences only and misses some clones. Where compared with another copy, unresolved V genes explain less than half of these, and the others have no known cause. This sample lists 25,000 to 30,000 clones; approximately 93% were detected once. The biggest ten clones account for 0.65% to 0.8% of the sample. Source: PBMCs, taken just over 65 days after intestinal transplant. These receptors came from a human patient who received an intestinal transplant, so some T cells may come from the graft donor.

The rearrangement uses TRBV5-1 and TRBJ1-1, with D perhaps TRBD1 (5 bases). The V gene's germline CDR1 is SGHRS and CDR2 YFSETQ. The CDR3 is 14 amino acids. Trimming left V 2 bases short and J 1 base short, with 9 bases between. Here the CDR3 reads CASSLKGPNTEAFF. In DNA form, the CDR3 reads TGCGCCAGCAGCTTAAAGGGGCCGAACACTGAAGCTTTCTTT.

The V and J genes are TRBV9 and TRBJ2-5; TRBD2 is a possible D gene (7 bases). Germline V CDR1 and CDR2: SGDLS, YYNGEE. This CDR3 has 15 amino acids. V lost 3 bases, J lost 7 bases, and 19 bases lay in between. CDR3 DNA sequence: TGTGCCAGCAGCGCAGGCGGGGGCCCAACGGGGACCCAGTACTTC. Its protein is CASSAGGGPTGTQYF.

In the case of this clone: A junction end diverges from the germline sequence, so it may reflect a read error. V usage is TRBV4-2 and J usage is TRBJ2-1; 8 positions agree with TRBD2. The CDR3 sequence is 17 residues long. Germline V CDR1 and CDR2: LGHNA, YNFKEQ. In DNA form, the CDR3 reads TGTGCCAGCAGCCAAGCTAGCGGGCGAAGCTCCTACAATGAGCAGCTCTTC. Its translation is CASSQASGRSSYNEQLF.

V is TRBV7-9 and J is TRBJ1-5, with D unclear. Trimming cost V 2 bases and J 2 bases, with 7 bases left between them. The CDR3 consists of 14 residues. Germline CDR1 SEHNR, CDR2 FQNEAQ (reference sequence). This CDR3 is CASSLTPRNQPQHF. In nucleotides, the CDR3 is TGTGCCAGCAGCTTAACCCCACGCAATCAGCCCCAGCATTTT.

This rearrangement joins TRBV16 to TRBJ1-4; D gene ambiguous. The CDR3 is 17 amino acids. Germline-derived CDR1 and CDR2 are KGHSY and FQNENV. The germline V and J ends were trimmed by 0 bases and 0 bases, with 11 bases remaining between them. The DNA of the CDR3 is TGTGCCAGCAGCCAATCGGTATCCGGGGCAACTAATGAAAAACTGTTTTTT. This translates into CASSQSVSGATNEKLFF. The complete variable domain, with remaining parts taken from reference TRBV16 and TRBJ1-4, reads GEEVAQTPKHLVRGEGQKAKLYCAPIKGHSYVFWYQQVLKNEFKFLISFQNENVFDETGMPKERFSAKCLPNSPCSLEIQATKLEDSAVYFCASSQSVSGATNEKLFFGSGTQLSVL.

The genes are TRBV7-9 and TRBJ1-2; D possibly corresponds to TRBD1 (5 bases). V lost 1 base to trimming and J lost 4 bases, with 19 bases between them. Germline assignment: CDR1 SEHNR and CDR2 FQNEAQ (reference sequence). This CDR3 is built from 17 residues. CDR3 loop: CASSLEIGPGSPYGYTF. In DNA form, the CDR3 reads TGTGCCAGCAGCTTAGAGATCGGTCCAGGGTCCCCCTATGGCTACACCTTC.

The CDR3: CASSFLGVITDTQYF. Written as DNA, the CDR3 is TGCGCCAGCAGCTTCTTGGGGGTTATCACAGATACGCAGTATTTT. This chain connects TRBV5-1 to TRBJ2-3, with D perhaps assigned TRBD1 or TRBD2 (5 bases each). In germline, CDR1 is SGHRS, CDR2 YFSETQ. Trimming pared 2 bases from V and 2 bases from J, leaving 12 bases between. The CDR3 consists of 15 residues.

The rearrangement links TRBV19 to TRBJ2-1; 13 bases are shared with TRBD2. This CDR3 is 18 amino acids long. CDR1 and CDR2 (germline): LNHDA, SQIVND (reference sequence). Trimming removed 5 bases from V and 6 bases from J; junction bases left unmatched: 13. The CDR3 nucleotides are TGTGCCAGTAGTTCACCACGGACTAGCGGGAGTAGGGGCAATGAGCAGTTCTTC. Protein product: CASSSPRTSGSRGNEQFF.

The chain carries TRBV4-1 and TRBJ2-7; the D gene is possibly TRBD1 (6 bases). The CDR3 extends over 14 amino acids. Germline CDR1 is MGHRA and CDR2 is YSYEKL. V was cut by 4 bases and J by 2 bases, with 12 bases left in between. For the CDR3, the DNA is TGCGCCAGCAGCCGCCTCGGGGACACCTACGAGCAGTACTTC. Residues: CASSRLGDTYEQYF.

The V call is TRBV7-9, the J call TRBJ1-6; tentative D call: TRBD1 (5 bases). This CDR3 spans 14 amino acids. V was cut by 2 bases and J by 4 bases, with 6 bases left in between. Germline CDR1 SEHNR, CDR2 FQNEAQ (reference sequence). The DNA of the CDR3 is TGTGCCAGCAGCTTAAAGGGGTATAATTCACCCCTCCACTTT. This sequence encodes CASSLKGYNSPLHF.

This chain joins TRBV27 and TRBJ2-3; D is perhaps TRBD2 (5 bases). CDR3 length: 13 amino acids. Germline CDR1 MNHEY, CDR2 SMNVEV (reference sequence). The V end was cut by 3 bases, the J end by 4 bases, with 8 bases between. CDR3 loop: CASSFGSADTQYF. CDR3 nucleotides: TGTGCCAGCAGTTTCGGTAGCGCAGATACGCAGTATTTT.

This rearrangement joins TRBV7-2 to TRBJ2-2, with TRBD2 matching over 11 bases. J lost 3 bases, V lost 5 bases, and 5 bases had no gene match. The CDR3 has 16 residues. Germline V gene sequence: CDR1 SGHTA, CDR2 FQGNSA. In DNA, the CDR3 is TGTGCCAGCAGCATACTAGCGGGAGTGGACACCGGGGAGCTGTTTTTT. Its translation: CASSILAGVDTGELFF.

CDR3 nucleotide sequence: TGTGCCAGCATTGAGAGTTATAACAGGGTGAACACTGAAGCTTTCTTT. As protein: CASIESYNRVNTEAFF. The chain carries TRBV6-1 and TRBJ1-1, with D possibly TRBD1 on 6 matching bases. V lost 7 bases and J 0 bases, leaving 18 bases between the germline ends. Germline V gene data show CDR1 as MNHNS and CDR2 as SASEGT. CDR3 length: 16 residues.

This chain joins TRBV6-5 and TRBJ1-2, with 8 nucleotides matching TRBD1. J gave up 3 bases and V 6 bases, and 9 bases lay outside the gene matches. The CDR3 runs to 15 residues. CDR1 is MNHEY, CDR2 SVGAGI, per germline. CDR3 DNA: TGTGCCAGCAGAGAACACAGGGGGAATTACTATGGCTACACCTTC. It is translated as CASREHRGNYYGYTF.

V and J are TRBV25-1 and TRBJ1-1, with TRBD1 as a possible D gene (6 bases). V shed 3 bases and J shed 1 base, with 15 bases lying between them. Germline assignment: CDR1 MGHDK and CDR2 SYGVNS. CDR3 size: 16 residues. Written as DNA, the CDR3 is TGTGCCAGCAGTGATCCCGCTACAGGGACGAACACTGAAGCTTTCTTT. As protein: CASSDPATGTNTEAFF.